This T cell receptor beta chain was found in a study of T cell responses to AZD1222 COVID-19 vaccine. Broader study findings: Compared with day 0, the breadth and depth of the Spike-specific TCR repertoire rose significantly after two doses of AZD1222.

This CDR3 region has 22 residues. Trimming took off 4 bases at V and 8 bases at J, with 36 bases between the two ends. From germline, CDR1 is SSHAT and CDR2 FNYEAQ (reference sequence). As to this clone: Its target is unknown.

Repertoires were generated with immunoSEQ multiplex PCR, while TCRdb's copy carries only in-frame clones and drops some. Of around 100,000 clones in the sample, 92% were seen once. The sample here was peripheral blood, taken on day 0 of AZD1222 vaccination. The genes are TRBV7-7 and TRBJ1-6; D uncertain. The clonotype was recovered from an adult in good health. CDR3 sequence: CASSCQKGKFIGGGSPHSPLHF. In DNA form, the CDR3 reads TGTGCCAGCAGCTGTCAAAAAGGGAAATTCATAGGAGGCGGGAGTCCCCATTCACCCCTCCACTTT.